This is a list of T cell receptor beta chains from one sample in a study of memory CD4+ T cells and cytomegalovirus serostatus. Libraries were prepared by immunoSEQ multiplex PCR; TCRdb keeps only in-frame clonotypes and omits some of them. The table shows just over 45,000 clones, with around 77% occurring only once. Sequencing used memory CD4+ T cells from blood. The origin of the receptors is an adult in good health and CMV-seronegative. The CDR3 runs from the conserved cysteine through the conserved F or W. The order of the fields is CDR3 length, D gene, J gene, clone size, V gene, CDR3 protein, CDR3 DNA. The D gene is left open where the match is weak. Clone size is stated in some rows and not others, as once, few, many or a class when expanded.

cdr3_length: 15; d_call: -; j_call: TRBJ1-2; clone_size: once; v_call: TRBV30; cdr3_aa: CAWSVPQGLGYGYTF; cdr3_nt: TGTGCCTGGAGTGTACCCCAGGGATTGGGCTATGGCTACACCTTC
cdr3_length: 20; d_call: -; j_call: TRBJ2-6; clone_size: -; v_call: TRBV9; cdr3_aa: CASSVRGATGQGAGANVLTF; cdr3_nt: TGTGCCAGCAGCGTAAGAGGTGCGACAGGCCAGGGCGCTGGGGCCAACGTCCTGACTTTC
cdr3_length: 11; d_call: -; j_call: TRBJ2-3; clone_size: -; v_call: TRBV30; cdr3_aa: CAWSVQLSQYF; cdr3_nt: TGTGCCTGGAGTGTACAGCTCTCTCAGTATTTT
cdr3_length: 12; d_call: -; j_call: TRBJ2-2; clone_size: -; v_call: TRBV18; cdr3_aa: CASSPISGELFF; cdr3_nt: TGTGCCAGCTCACCAATAAGCGGGGAGCTGTTTTTT
cdr3_length: 15; d_call: -; j_call: TRBJ2-5; clone_size: -; v_call: TRBV9; cdr3_aa: CASSVVSGNQETQYF; cdr3_nt: TGTGCCAGCAGCGTAGTTTCAGGAAACCAAGAGACCCAGTACTTC
cdr3_length: 18; d_call: TRBD1; j_call: TRBJ2-7; clone_size: -; v_call: TRBV7-8; cdr3_aa: CASSLPTPSGQGSYEQYF; cdr3_nt: TGTGCCAGCAGCTTACCAACCCCTTCTGGACAGGGATCCTACGAGCAGTACTTC
cdr3_length: 15; d_call: -; j_call: TRBJ1-2; clone_size: -; v_call: TRBV19; cdr3_aa: CASSDRGAHGHGYTF; cdr3_nt: TGTGCCAGTAGTGATCGGGGTGCCCATGGACATGGCTACACCTTC
cdr3_length: 16; d_call: TRBD2; j_call: TRBJ2-2; clone_size: -; v_call: TRBV5-1; cdr3_aa: CASSLALAGNTGELFF; cdr3_nt: TGCGCCAGCAGCTTGGCTTTAGCGGGGAACACCGGGGAGCTGTTTTTT
cdr3_length: 14; d_call: -; j_call: TRBJ1-5; clone_size: -; v_call: TRBV30; cdr3_aa: CAWTPGYSNQPQHF; cdr3_nt: TGTGCCTGGACTCCAGGATATAGCAATCAGCCCCAGCATTTT
cdr3_length: 17; d_call: -; j_call: TRBJ2-7; clone_size: -; v_call: TRBV9; cdr3_aa: CASSPEEGLLGAYEQYF; cdr3_nt: TGTGCCAGCAGCCCCGAGGAGGGGCTCCTAGGGGCCTACGAGCAGTACTTC
cdr3_length: 15; d_call: TRBD1; j_call: TRBJ2-7; clone_size: -; v_call: TRBV5-1; cdr3_aa: CASSLGGTGVREQYF; cdr3_nt: TGCGCCAGCAGCTTGGGTGGGACAGGGGTTCGCGAGCAGTACTTC
cdr3_length: 16; d_call: -; j_call: TRBJ2-6; clone_size: -; v_call: TRBV13; cdr3_aa: CASSLFQSSGANVLTF; cdr3_nt: TGTGCCAGCAGCTTATTTCAGAGCTCTGGGGCCAACGTCCTGACTTTC
cdr3_length: 13; d_call: -; j_call: TRBJ1-2; clone_size: medium-sized; v_call: TRBV30; cdr3_aa: CAWSVLVGGGYTF; cdr3_nt: TGTGCCTGGAGTGTACTGGTAGGGGGTGGCTACACCTTC
cdr3_length: 16; d_call: -; j_call: TRBJ1-1; clone_size: -; v_call: TRBV11-2; cdr3_aa: CASSPIRGKGLPEAFF; cdr3_nt: TGTGCCAGCAGCCCAATTCGGGGGAAGGGGTTGCCTGAAGCTTTCTTT
cdr3_length: 15; d_call: -; j_call: TRBJ2-7; clone_size: -; v_call: TRBV6-1; cdr3_aa: CASRETGTLTYEQYF; cdr3_nt: TGTGCCAGCAGGGAGACCGGGACACTTACCTACGAGCAGTACTTC
cdr3_length: 17; d_call: TRBD2; j_call: TRBJ2-1; clone_size: -; v_call: TRBV4-2; cdr3_aa: CASSQYATSGGYNEQFF; cdr3_nt: TGTGCCAGCAGCCAGTACGCGACTAGCGGGGGATACAATGAGCAGTTCTTC
cdr3_length: 15; d_call: TRBD1; j_call: TRBJ1-1; clone_size: -; v_call: TRBV6-5; cdr3_aa: CASRGHEGDSTEAFF; cdr3_nt: TGTGCCAGCAGGGGCCACGAGGGGGACAGCACTGAAGCTTTCTTT
cdr3_length: 14; d_call: TRBD2; j_call: TRBJ2-5; clone_size: -; v_call: TRBV6-6; cdr3_aa: CASSLAGGQETQYF; cdr3_nt: TGTGCCAGCAGTCTAGCGGGGGGGCAAGAGACCCAGTACTTC
cdr3_length: 17; d_call: -; j_call: TRBJ1-1; clone_size: once; v_call: TRBV11-2; cdr3_aa: CASSYTSLGTVRTEAFF; cdr3_nt: TGTGCCAGCAGCTATACCTCATTGGGGACGGTCCGCACTGAAGCTTTCTTT
cdr3_length: 14; d_call: -; j_call: TRBJ1-2; clone_size: -; v_call: TRBV7-2; cdr3_aa: CASSLGDTQRGYTF; cdr3_nt: TGTGCCAGCAGCTTAGGGGACACCCAGCGAGGCTACACCTTC
cdr3_length: 14; d_call: -; j_call: TRBJ2-2; clone_size: -; v_call: TRBV9; cdr3_aa: CASSAGQYTGELFF; cdr3_nt: TGTGCCAGCAGCGCCGGACAGTACACCGGGGAGCTGTTTTTT
cdr3_length: 17; d_call: TRBD2; j_call: TRBJ2-3; clone_size: -; v_call: TRBV5-1; cdr3_aa: CASSLERLAGLTDTQYF; cdr3_nt: TGCGCCAGCAGCTTGGAGAGACTAGCGGGGCTCACAGATACGCAGTATTTT
cdr3_length: 13; d_call: -; j_call: TRBJ1-1; clone_size: few; v_call: TRBV2; cdr3_aa: CASSDLPNTEAFF; cdr3_nt: TGTGCCAGCAGTGACCTTCCGAACACTGAAGCTTTCTTT
cdr3_length: 13; d_call: -; j_call: TRBJ2-7; clone_size: -; v_call: TRBV7-3; cdr3_aa: CASSSNSGYEQYF; cdr3_nt: TGTGCCAGCAGCTCCAATTCGGGCTACGAGCAGTACTTC
cdr3_length: 15; d_call: TRBD1; j_call: TRBJ1-5; clone_size: -; v_call: TRBV7-8; cdr3_aa: CASSSGGQGYQPQHF; cdr3_nt: TGTGCCAGCAGCTCAGGGGGACAGGGGTATCAGCCCCAGCATTTT
cdr3_length: 18; d_call: TRBD1; j_call: TRBJ1-5; clone_size: -; v_call: TRBV19; cdr3_aa: CASHMRGDRGRRGQPQHF; cdr3_nt: TGTGCCAGTCATATGAGGGGAGACAGGGGGCGGCGGGGTCAGCCCCAGCATTTT
cdr3_length: 14; d_call: -; j_call: TRBJ1-1; clone_size: -; v_call: TRBV18; cdr3_aa: CASSPTGRDTEAFF; cdr3_nt: TGTGCCAGCTCACCCACAGGCCGGGACACTGAAGCTTTCTTT
cdr3_length: 15; d_call: TRBD1; j_call: TRBJ2-1; clone_size: -; v_call: TRBV6-1; cdr3_aa: CASSIPGQGYNEQFF; cdr3_nt: TGTGCCAGCAGTATTCCGGGACAGGGGTACAATGAGCAGTTCTTC
cdr3_length: 13; d_call: -; j_call: TRBJ2-5; clone_size: -; v_call: TRBV2; cdr3_aa: CASSSGAGETQYF; cdr3_nt: TGTGCCAGCAGTTCAGGGGCCGGGGAGACCCAGTACTTC
cdr3_length: 15; d_call: -; j_call: TRBJ1-4; clone_size: once; v_call: TRBV7-8; cdr3_aa: CASSLSRGGNEKLFF; cdr3_nt: TGTGCCAGCAGCTTATCGAGGGGGGGTAATGAAAAACTGTTTTTT
cdr3_length: 16; d_call: TRBD2; j_call: TRBJ2-5; clone_size: -; v_call: TRBV7-9; cdr3_aa: CASSLVSGAPKETQYF; cdr3_nt: TGTGCCAGCAGCTTAGTTAGCGGGGCTCCAAAAGAGACCCAGTACTTC
cdr3_length: 14; d_call: -; j_call: TRBJ2-3; clone_size: -; v_call: TRBV5-4; cdr3_aa: CASSLEGPVETQYF; cdr3_nt: TGTGCCAGCAGCTTGGAAGGGCCCGTTGAGACGCAGTATTTT
cdr3_length: 14; d_call: TRBD1; j_call: TRBJ1-2; clone_size: -; v_call: TRBV2; cdr3_aa: CASRGGDRGYGYTF; cdr3_nt: TGTGCCAGCAGGGGTGGAGACAGGGGCTATGGCTACACCTTC
cdr3_length: 15; d_call: TRBD2; j_call: TRBJ2-5; clone_size: -; v_call: TRBV10-3; cdr3_aa: CAISELAGTQETQYF; cdr3_nt: TGTGCCATCAGTGAGCTAGCGGGGACACAAGAGACCCAGTACTTC
cdr3_length: 18; d_call: -; j_call: TRBJ1-4; clone_size: once; v_call: TRBV5-8; cdr3_aa: CASSLISAGEWSDEKLFF; cdr3_nt: TGTGCCAGCAGCCTGATCTCGGCAGGGGAGTGGAGTGATGAAAAACTGTTTTTT
cdr3_length: 15; d_call: -; j_call: TRBJ2-7; clone_size: few; v_call: TRBV7-2; cdr3_aa: CASSTSGGQPYEQYF; cdr3_nt: TGTGCCAGCAGCACCAGTGGGGGACAACCCTACGAGCAGTACTTC
cdr3_length: 13; d_call: -; j_call: TRBJ1-4; clone_size: few; v_call: TRBV7-9; cdr3_aa: CASRSGTGEKLFF; cdr3_nt: TGTGCCAGCAGGTCGGGGACGGGTGAAAAACTGTTTTTT
cdr3_length: 16; d_call: -; j_call: TRBJ2-6; clone_size: -; v_call: TRBV27; cdr3_aa: CASSLSMTAGANVLTF; cdr3_nt: TGTGCCAGCAGTTTATCGATGACAGCTGGGGCCAACGTCCTGACTTTC
cdr3_length: 14; d_call: TRBD1; j_call: TRBJ1-3; clone_size: -; v_call: TRBV5-1; cdr3_aa: CASSLDRGLNTIYF; cdr3_nt: TGCGCCAGCAGCTTAGACAGGGGGCTCAACACCATATATTTT
cdr3_length: 18; d_call: -; j_call: TRBJ2-6; clone_size: -; v_call: TRBV18; cdr3_aa: CASSPGNRRFSGANVLTF; cdr3_nt: TGTGCCAGCTCACCTGGGAATCGACGGTTCTCTGGGGCCAACGTCCTGACTTTC
cdr3_length: 15; d_call: -; j_call: TRBJ1-1; clone_size: few; v_call: TRBV7-9; cdr3_aa: CASSFGSEVNTEAFF; cdr3_nt: TGTGCCAGCAGCTTCGGGTCGGAGGTGAACACTGAAGCTTTCTTT
cdr3_length: 14; d_call: TRBD1; j_call: TRBJ1-1; clone_size: -; v_call: TRBV6-1; cdr3_aa: CASSESGGYTEAFF; cdr3_nt: TGTGCCAGCAGTGAATCAGGGGGGTACACTGAAGCTTTCTTT
cdr3_length: 13; d_call: -; j_call: TRBJ2-1; clone_size: -; v_call: TRBV6-5; cdr3_aa: CASRPTTGTQQFF; cdr3_nt: TGTGCCAGCAGACCTACCACCGGGACTCAGCAGTTCTTC
cdr3_length: 16; d_call: -; j_call: TRBJ1-6; clone_size: few; v_call: TRBV6-1; cdr3_aa: CASSGEDRTTGLSLHF; cdr3_nt: TGTGCCAGCAGTGGCGAAGACAGGACCACCGGGTTATCCCTCCACTTT
cdr3_length: 18; d_call: -; j_call: TRBJ1-6; clone_size: -; v_call: TRBV15; cdr3_aa: CATSESRGSELFNSPLHF; cdr3_nt: TGTGCCACCAGCGAGTCGAGGGGTTCAGAGCTCTTTAATTCACCCCTCCACTTT
cdr3_length: 14; d_call: -; j_call: TRBJ1-5; clone_size: -; v_call: TRBV30; cdr3_aa: CAWSDQTENQPQHF; cdr3_nt: TGTGCCTGGAGTGACCAGACAGAGAATCAGCCCCAGCATTTT
cdr3_length: 18; d_call: -; j_call: TRBJ1-6; clone_size: -; v_call: TRBV7-6; cdr3_aa: CASSLETGGQSGNSPLHF; cdr3_nt: TGTGCCAGCAGCTTAGAAACCGGCGGGCAGAGTGGTAATTCACCCCTCCACTTT
cdr3_length: 16; d_call: -; j_call: TRBJ1-2; clone_size: -; v_call: TRBV19; cdr3_aa: CASSRGSDATNYGYTF; cdr3_nt: TGTGCCAGTAGCCGGGGTTCGGACGCCACTAACTATGGCTACACCTTC
cdr3_length: 16; d_call: -; j_call: TRBJ2-2; clone_size: -; v_call: TRBV10-3; cdr3_aa: CAISESTPGNTGELFF; cdr3_nt: TGTGCCATCAGTGAGTCGACCCCCGGAAACACCGGGGAGCTGTTTTTT
cdr3_length: 14; d_call: -; j_call: TRBJ1-5; clone_size: -; v_call: TRBV6-1; cdr3_aa: CASIREQRGQPQHF; cdr3_nt: TGTGCCAGCATCAGGGAACAGAGGGGTCAGCCCCAGCATTTT
cdr3_length: 20; d_call: -; j_call: TRBJ2-7; clone_size: once; v_call: TRBV2; cdr3_aa: CASSAPLGHAGTPAFYEQYF; cdr3_nt: TGTGCCAGCAGCGCCCCCCTTGGGCACGCGGGCACTCCGGCCTTTTACGAGCAGTACTTC
cdr3_length: 15; d_call: -; j_call: TRBJ2-3; clone_size: once; v_call: TRBV9; cdr3_aa: CASSHRAPSTDTQYF; cdr3_nt: TGTGCCAGCAGCCACCGGGCGCCTAGCACAGATACGCAGTATTTT
cdr3_length: 14; d_call: -; j_call: TRBJ2-5; clone_size: -; v_call: TRBV2; cdr3_aa: CASRISGGQETQYF; cdr3_nt: TGTGCCAGCAGGATCTCTGGGGGGCAAGAGACCCAGTACTTC